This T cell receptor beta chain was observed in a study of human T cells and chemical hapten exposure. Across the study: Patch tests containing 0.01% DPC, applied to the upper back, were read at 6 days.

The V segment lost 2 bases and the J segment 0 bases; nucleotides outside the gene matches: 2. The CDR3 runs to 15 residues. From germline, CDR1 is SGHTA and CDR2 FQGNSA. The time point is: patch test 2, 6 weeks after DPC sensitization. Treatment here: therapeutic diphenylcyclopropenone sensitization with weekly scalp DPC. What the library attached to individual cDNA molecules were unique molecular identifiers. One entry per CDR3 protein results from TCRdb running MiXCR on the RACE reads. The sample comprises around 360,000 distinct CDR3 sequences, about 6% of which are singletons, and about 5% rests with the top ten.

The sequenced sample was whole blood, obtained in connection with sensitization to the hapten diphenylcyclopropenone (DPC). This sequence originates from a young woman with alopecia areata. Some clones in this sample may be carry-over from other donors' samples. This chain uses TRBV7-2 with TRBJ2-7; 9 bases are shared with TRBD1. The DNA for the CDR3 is TGTGCCAGCAGCTTAAAGGGACAGGGCTCCTACGAGCAGTACTTC. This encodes CASSLKGQGSYEQYF.